This TCR beta chain derives from a study of cytomegalovirus exposure and HLA in healthy donors. Study-wide points: The study put 150 or so TCR beta chains on its list as cytomegalovirus-associated. The tendency of first-cohort TCR clusters to co-occur in the 120 or so validation repertoires emerged from a later analysis. Specific recognition of CMV antigens was confirmed in vitro for three chains (all CMV-associated). The majority of TCR sequences were rare, yet some public TCRs appeared in many donors.

V trimming: 3 bases; J trimming: 5 bases; junction bases outside the gene matches: 9. The germline V gene has CDR1 SGHTS and CDR2 YDEGEE. The length of the CDR3 is 15 residues. Notes on this clone: Its antigen is not identified.

The assay was immunoSEQ multiplex PCR, and TCRdb's table has in-frame clones only and misses some. Among 140,000 or so clones, just over 90% were seen once, and the ten largest hold about 0.7%. The sample comprised PBMCs. This sequence originates from a man aged 18 to 30 in good health and CMV-seronegative. This chain links TRBV5-8 with TRBJ1-1; 8 bases align to TRBD1. The CDR3 coding sequence is TGTGCCAGCAGCTCTGGACAGGGCTGGGGGACTGAAGCTTTCTTT. It translates to CASSSGQGWGTEAFF.